One sample yielded the 15 T cell receptor beta chains listed below, sequenced in a study of T cell changes during pregnancy in multiple sclerosis. Assay used: immunoSEQ multiplex PCR; TCRdb lists only in-frame clones, some missing. The table shows 85,000 to 90,000 clones, with 94% occurring only once. The starting material was peripheral blood, obtained after pregnancy. These receptors were obtained from a female donor in good health, enrolled as a control in a pregnancy study.

The chain employs TRBV19 and TRBJ1-2, with 9 nucleotides matching TRBD1. The CDR3 loop spans 15 amino acids. CDR1 LNHDA and CDR2 SQIVND come from the germline V gene (reference sequence). The V segment lost 7 bases and the J segment 0 bases; nucleotides outside the gene matches: 6. The CDR3 protein is CASTLGQGPNYGYTF. CDR3 coding DNA: TGTGCCAGTACCTTGGGACAGGGCCCTAACTATGGCTACACCTTC. The variable domain in full, with the rest retrieved from reference TRBV19 and TRBJ1-2, is DGGITQSPKYLFRKEGQNVTLSCEQNLNHDAMYWYRQDPGQGLRLIYYSQIVNDFQKGDIAEGYSVSREKKESFPLTVTSAQKNPTAFYLCASTLGQGPNYGYTFGSGTRLTVV.

The rearrangement links TRBV6-1 to TRBJ2-2; TRBD2 matches at 10 bases. V shed 2 bases, J shed 6 bases, and the junction held 6 bases outside the gene matches. Germline V lookup: CDR1 MNHNS, CDR2 SASEGT. The CDR3 is 16 residues long. The CDR3 is CASSERASGSAGELFF. CDR3 DNA: TGTGCCAGCAGTGAACGGGCTAGCGGGAGCGCCGGGGAGCTGTTTTTT.

The V call is TRBV5-6, the J call TRBJ1-4; unclear D gene. The CDR3 contains 12 residues. V gave up 4 bases and J gave up 5 bases, with 6 bases separating them. In germline, CDR1 is SGHDT, CDR2 YYEEEE. The CDR3 DNA follows: TGTGCCAGCAGCGTCTTGAATGAAAAACTGTTTTTT. This gives the protein CASSVLNEKLFF.

The chain employs TRBV5-4 and TRBJ2-1; TRBD2 matches 11 bases. The CDR3 has 17 amino acids. V was pared by 0 bases and J by 8 bases, with 10 bases of the junction left unmatched. The germline V gene encodes CDR1 SGHNT and CDR2 YYREEE (reference sequence). The chain's CDR3 is CASSLGGLAANVHEQFF. In DNA form, the CDR3 reads TGTGCCAGCAGCTTGGGGGGACTAGCGGCTAATGTGCATGAGCAGTTCTTC. The variable domain in full, completed from reference TRBV5-4 and TRBJ2-1, reads ETGVTQSPTHLIKTRGQQVTLRCSSQSGHNTVSWYQQALGQGPQFIFQYYREEENGRGNFPPRFSGLQFPNYSSELNVNALELDDSALYLCASSLGGLAANVHEQFFGPGTRLTVL.

The chain links TRBV6-4 to TRBJ2-7, with unresolved D. Germline CDR1 reads MRHNA; CDR2 reads SNTAGT. With 7 bases removed from V and 2 bases from J, the gap between germline ends came to 12 bases. The CDR3 is 13 residues long. The CDR3 region is CASTSLETYEQYF. The CDR3 region has the DNA TGTGCCAGCACGAGCTTAGAGACCTACGAGCAGTACTTC.

V is TRBV6-1 and J is TRBJ1-2; D remains ambiguous. CDR1 MNHNS and CDR2 SASEGT come from the germline V gene. V lost 7 bases to trimming and J lost 0 bases, with 3 bases between them. This CDR3 has 11 amino acids. The CDR3 protein is CASTTNYGYTF. The CDR3 DNA reads as TGTGCCAGCACAACTAACTATGGCTACACCTTC.

The rearrangement links TRBV9 to TRBJ1-2, with TRBD1 as a possible D gene (6 bases). V was cut by 3 bases and J by 8 bases, with 20 bases left in between. This CDR3 is built from 15 residues. Germline lookup yields CDR1 SGDLS and CDR2 YYNGEE. CDR3 coding DNA: TGTGCCAGCAGCGCGGGAGGGAGGGGGAGTGGAGGCTACACCTTC. This encodes CASSAGGRGSGGYTF.

V is TRBV6-5 and J is TRBJ2-7, with 11 bases fitting TRBD1. J gave up 2 bases and V 4 bases, and 4 bases lay outside the gene matches. This CDR3 has 15 residues. The germline CDR1 and CDR2 sequences are MNHEY and SVGAGI. The CDR3 here is CASSSDRGRPYEQYF. The CDR3, as DNA: TGTGCCAGCAGTTCGGACAGGGGGCGCCCCTACGAGCAGTACTTC.

The table lists this clone with a count of one. The CDR3 sequence is CASISLWLAGGGETQYF. The CDR3 bases are TGTGCCAGCATATCACTGTGGCTAGCGGGAGGGGGAGAGACCCAGTACTTC. This chain links TRBV2 with TRBJ2-5, with 12 bases lining up with TRBD2. Germline assignment: CDR1 SNHLY and CDR2 FYNNEI. The CDR3 is 17 amino acids. The trim removed 7 bases at V and 4 bases at J, leaving 13 bases unmatched.

The chain employs TRBV7-2 and TRBJ2-2; D gene uncertain. Looked up from germline, CDR1 is SGHTA and CDR2 is FQGNSA. The germline V and J ends were trimmed by 4 bases and 5 bases, with 8 bases remaining between them. The CDR3 contains 13 residues. CDR3 coding DNA: TGTGCCAGCAGCTCAGAGGTGACCGGGGAGCTGTTTTTT. The encoded protein is CASSSEVTGELFF.

This chain connects TRBV7-2 to TRBJ2-1; D might be TRBD2 (5 bases). Germline V gene lookup returns CDR1 SGHTA and CDR2 FQGNSA. The CDR3 consists of 12 residues. Trimming took off 2 bases at V and 8 bases at J, with 7 bases between the two ends. CDR3 region: CASSLRLYEQFF. CDR3 nucleotides: TGTGCCAGCAGCTTACGACTATATGAGCAGTTCTTC.

The chain carries TRBV7-2 and TRBJ2-7; 8 bases are shared with TRBD1. With V trimmed by 2 bases and J by 7 bases, 7 bases remained unmatched. The CDR3 is 14 residues long. Germline V lookup: CDR1 SGHTA, CDR2 FQGNSA. CDR3 amino acids: CASSLTRGLREQYF. CDR3 nucleotide sequence: TGTGCCAGCAGCTTAACCAGGGGGCTTAGAGAGCAGTACTTC.

This chain joins TRBV19 and TRBJ2-7; D unclear. V was shortened by 1 base and J by 0 bases, with 13 bases between the two germline ends. The germline CDR1 and CDR2 sequences are LNHDA and SQIVND (reference sequence). The CDR3 has 16 residues. As DNA, the CDR3 is TGTGCCAGTAGTATAGGCCCCCAGGCCAGCTCCTACGAGCAGTACTTC. Encoded protein: CASSIGPQASSYEQYF.

The chain links TRBV4-1 to TRBJ1-5; tentatively, D is TRBD1 (5 bases). V lost 4 bases, J lost 7 bases, and 14 bases lay in between. Per the germline V gene, CDR1 is MGHRA and CDR2 is YSYEKL. The length of the CDR3 is 14 residues. For the CDR3, the DNA is TGCGCCAGCAGCCTTCAGACGGGGGGGCAGCCCCAGCATTTT. It translates to CASSLQTGGQPQHF.

This sequence joins TRBV5-6 and TRBJ1-1; no firm D call. V lost 4 bases to trimming and J lost 1 base, with 11 bases between them. Germline V CDR1 and CDR2: SGHDT, YYEEEE. The CDR3 extends over 14 amino acids. For the CDR3, the DNA is TGTGCCAGCAGCCCTTCCCCGGGGAACACTGAAGCTTTCTTT. Its translation is CASSPSPGNTEAFF.